This TCR beta chain was profiled in a study of T and B cells in COVID-19 patients. Overall study: Comorbidities linked to unfavorable COVID-19 outcome were present in about 90% of the 20 active-infection patients. Findings and caveats of the study: Early severe-case samples and blood from mildly ill patients during symptoms were in short supply. At recovery TRB diversity and richness exceeded healthy donors, after highly clonal active COVID-19 repertoires. Patients with COVID-19 reportedly showed strongly skewed T cell receptor beta variable and joining gene usage.

On this clonotype itself: Its specificity is not known.

The CDR3 runs 16 residues. Trimming at V came to 0 bases and at J to 9 bases, leaving 11 bases not matched to a gene. Germline CDR1 is SGHDT and CDR2 is YYEEEE. Blood genomic DNA input for TRB amplification was 250-500 ng. BIOMED2 TRB-A/B primer pools were used in multiplex TRB PCR. Each CDR3 protein gets one entry after TCRdb re-called the multiplex PCR reads with MiXCR. The table includes roughly 16,000 distinct CDR3 sequences, 25% to 35% detected once. This TCR derives from a human donor who had recovered from COVID-19. Sequencing was done on a sample of blood. The chain employs TRBV5-6 and TRBJ1-5; 8 bases are shared with TRBD1. The CDR3 loop is CASSLAGDRSKRPQHF. The CDR3 DNA reads as TGTGCCAGCAGCTTGGCCGGGGACAGGTCTAAGCGGCCCCAGCATTTT.